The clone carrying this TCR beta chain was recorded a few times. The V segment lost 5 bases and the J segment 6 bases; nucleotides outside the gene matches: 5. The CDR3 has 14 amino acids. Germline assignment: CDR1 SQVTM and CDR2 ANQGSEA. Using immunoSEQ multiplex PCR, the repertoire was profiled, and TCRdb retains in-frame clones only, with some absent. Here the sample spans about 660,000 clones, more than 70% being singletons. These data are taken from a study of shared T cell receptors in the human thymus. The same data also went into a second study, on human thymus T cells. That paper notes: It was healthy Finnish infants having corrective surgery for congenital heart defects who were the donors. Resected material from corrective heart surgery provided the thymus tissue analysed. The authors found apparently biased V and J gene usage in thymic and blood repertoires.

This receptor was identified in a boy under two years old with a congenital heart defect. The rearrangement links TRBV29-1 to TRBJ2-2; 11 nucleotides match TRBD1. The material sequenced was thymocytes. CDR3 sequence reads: CSVQRTGGSGELFF. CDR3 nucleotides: TGCAGCGTTCAAAGGACAGGGGGCTCCGGGGAGCTGTTTTTT.